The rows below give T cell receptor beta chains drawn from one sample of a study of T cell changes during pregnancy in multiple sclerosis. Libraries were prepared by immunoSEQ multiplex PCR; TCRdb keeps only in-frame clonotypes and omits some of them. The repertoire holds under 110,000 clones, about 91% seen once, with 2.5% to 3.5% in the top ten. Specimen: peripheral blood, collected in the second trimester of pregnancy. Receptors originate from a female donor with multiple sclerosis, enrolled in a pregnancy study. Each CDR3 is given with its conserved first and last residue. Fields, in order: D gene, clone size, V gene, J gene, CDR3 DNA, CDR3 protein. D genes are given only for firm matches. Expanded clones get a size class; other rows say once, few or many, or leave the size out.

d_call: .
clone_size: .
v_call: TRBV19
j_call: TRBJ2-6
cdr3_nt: TGTGCCAGTAGTACCCCAACGCGGTTAACTGGGGCCAACGTCCTGACTTTC
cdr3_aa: CASSTPTRLTGANVLTF

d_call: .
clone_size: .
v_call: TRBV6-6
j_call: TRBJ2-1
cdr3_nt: TGTGCCAGCAGTGGGGCCGTTAAGGGCAATGAGCAGTTCTTC
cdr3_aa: CASSGAVKGNEQFF

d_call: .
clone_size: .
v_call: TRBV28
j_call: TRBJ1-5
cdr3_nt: TGTGCCAGCAATGTGATGGGGGGTAGTCAGCCCCAGCATTTT
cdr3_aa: CASNVMGGSQPQHF

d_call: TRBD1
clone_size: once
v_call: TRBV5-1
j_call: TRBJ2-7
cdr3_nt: TGCGCCAGCAGCGGACTCCGACAGGGGGCGTACGAGCAGTACTTC
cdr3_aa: CASSGLRQGAYEQYF

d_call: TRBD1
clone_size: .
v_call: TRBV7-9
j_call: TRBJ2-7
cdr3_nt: TGTGCCAGCAGTCCCCCGGGTGGGACAGACCTAACCTACGAGCAGTACTTC
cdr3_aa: CASSPPGGTDLTYEQYF

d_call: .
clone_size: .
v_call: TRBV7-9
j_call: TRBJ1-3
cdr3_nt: TGTGCCAGCAGACCGCCGCACAGGGTAGGGAACACCATATATTTT
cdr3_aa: CASRPPHRVGNTIYF

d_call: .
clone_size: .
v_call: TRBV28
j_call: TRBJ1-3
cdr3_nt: TGTGCCAGCAGTTTATTTGGCATCTCTGGAAACACCATATATTTT
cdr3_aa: CASSLFGISGNTIYF

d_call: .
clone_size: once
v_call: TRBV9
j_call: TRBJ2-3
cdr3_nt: TGTGCCAGCAGCCCTTACCGGAGCGGCACAGATACGCAGTATTTT
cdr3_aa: CASSPYRSGTDTQYF

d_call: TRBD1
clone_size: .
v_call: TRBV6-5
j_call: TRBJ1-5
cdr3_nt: TGTGCCAGCAGACCGGGGACAGTCAATCAGCCCCAGCATTTT
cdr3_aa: CASRPGTVNQPQHF

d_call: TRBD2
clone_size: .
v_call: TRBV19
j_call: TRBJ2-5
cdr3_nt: TGTGCCGTTGATGGACTAGCGGATTTACAAGAGACCCAGTACTTC
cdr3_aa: CAVDGLADLQETQYF

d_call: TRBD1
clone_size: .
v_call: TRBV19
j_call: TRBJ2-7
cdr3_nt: TGTGCCAGTAGTATACAGACAGGGATTTCCTACGAGCAGTACTTC
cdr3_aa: CASSIQTGISYEQYF

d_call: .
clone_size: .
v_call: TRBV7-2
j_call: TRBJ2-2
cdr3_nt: TGTGCCAGCAGCAGGGACGGGAGAGACACCGGGGAGCTGTTTTTT
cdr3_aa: CASSRDGRDTGELFF

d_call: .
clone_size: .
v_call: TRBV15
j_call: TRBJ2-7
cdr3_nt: TGTGCCACCAGCAGAGCCCTGGACAGAGACGAGCAGTACTTC
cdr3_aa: CATSRALDRDEQYF

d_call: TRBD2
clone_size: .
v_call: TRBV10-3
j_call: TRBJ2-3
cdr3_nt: TGTGCCATCAGTGAGTCTGGCGGGAGGTTAGATACGCAGTATTTT
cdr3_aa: CAISESGGRLDTQYF

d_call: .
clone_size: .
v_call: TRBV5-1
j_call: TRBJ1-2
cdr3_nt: TGCGCCAGCAGCCCGGACTACCGACAGAACTATGGCTACACCTTC
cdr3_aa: CASSPDYRQNYGYTF

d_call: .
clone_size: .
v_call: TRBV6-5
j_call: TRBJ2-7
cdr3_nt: TGTGCCAGCAGTTTACAGGCATGGACCGAGCAGTACTTC
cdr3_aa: CASSLQAWTEQYF

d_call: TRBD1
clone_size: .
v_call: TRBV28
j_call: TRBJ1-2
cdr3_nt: TGTGCCAGCAGTTGGGACAGGCTCTATGGCTACACCTTC
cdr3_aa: CASSWDRLYGYTF

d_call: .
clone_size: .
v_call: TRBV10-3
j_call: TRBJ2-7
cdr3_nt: TGTGCCACAGCACAGGGTGGGGGCTACGAGCAGTACTTC
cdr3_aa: CATAQGGGYEQYF

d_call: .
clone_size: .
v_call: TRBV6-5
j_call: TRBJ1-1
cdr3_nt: TGTGCCAGCAGCATCCAACCCGGGATCACTGAAGCTTTCTTT
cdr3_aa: CASSIQPGITEAFF

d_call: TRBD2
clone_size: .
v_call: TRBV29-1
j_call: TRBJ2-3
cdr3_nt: TGCAGCGTTGAAGATGGGGGCGGGAGGGCCCAAGATACGCAGTATTTT
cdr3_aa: CSVEDGGGRAQDTQYF

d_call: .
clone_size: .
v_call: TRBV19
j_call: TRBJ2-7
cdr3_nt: TGTGCCAGTAGTTGGGGCACGGGGGAGTACGAGCAGTACTTC
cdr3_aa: CASSWGTGEYEQYF

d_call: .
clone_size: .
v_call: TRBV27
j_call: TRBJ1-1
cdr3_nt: TGTGCCAGCAGTTTTAACATAAAGATGAACACTGAAGCTTTCTTT
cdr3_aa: CASSFNIKMNTEAFF

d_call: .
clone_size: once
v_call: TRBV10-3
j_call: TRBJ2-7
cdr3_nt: TGTGCCATCAGAACAGACCCTCTTGTCGAGCAGTACTTC
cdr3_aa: CAIRTDPLVEQYF

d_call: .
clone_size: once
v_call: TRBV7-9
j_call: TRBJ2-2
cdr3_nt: TGTGCCAGCAGCTGGCTCAGGCGGAGGCAGCACACCGGGGAGCTGTTTTTT
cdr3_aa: CASSWLRRRQHTGELFF

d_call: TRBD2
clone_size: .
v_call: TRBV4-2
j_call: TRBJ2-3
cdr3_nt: TGTGCCAGCAGCCAAGAGGTACTAGCGGGAGGGAACACAGATACGCAGTATTTT
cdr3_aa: CASSQEVLAGGNTDTQYF

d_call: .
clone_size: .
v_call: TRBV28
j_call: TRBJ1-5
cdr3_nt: TGTGCCAGCAGTCCGGGTAAACAGCCCCAGCATTTT
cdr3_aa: CASSPGKQPQHF

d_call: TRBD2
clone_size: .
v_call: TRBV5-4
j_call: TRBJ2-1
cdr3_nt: TGTGCCAGCAGGAGAGCGGGAGTGGAGCAGTTCTTC
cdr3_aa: CASRRAGVEQFF

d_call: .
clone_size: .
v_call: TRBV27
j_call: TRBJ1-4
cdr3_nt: TGTGCCAGCAGTACTCGACAGGCCCGAGGTGAAAAACTGTTTTTT
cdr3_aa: CASSTRQARGEKLFF

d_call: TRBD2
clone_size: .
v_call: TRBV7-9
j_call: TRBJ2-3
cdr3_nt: TGTGCCAGCAGCAGCTGGACTAGCGGGAACACAGATACGCAGTATTTT
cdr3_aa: CASSSWTSGNTDTQYF

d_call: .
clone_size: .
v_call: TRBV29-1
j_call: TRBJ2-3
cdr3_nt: TGCAGCGCTGGGGAGGCCGAAAAATATTTT
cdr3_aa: CSAGEAEKYF

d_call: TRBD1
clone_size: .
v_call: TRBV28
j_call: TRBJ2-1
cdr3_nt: TGTGCCAGCAGGGGCTCAGGACAGGGCAATTACAATGAGCAGTTCTTC
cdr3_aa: CASRGSGQGNYNEQFF

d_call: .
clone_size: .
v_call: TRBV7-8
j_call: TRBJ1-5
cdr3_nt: TGTGCCAGCAGCTTAGACACAGGGTTCGGGAATCAGCCCCAGCATTTT
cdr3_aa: CASSLDTGFGNQPQHF

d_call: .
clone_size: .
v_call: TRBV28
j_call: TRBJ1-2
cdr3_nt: TGTGCCAGCAATCCCGGGGGGTGGGGCTACACCTTC
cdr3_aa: CASNPGGWGYTF

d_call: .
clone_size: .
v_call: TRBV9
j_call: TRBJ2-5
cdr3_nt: TGTGCCAGCGGGAGGACGGGAGTGGGGGAAGAGACCCAGTACTTC
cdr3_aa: CASGRTGVGEETQYF